Listed below are T cell receptor beta chains from one sample, sequenced in a study of OX40 agonist ivuxolimab in advanced cancers. The assay was immunoSEQ multiplex PCR, and TCRdb's table has in-frame clones only and misses some. The repertoire holds about 41,000 clones, around four fifths seen once, with roughly a fifth in the top ten. The sequences come from CD4+ or CD8+ T cells sorted from blood, collected in a trial of the OX40 agonist ivuxolimab. The receptors here all came from an adult with an advanced solid tumor such as melanoma, head and neck, liver or kidney cancer. The CDR3 runs from the conserved cysteine through the conserved F or W. The order of the fields is clone size, J gene, D gene, V gene, CDR3 DNA, CDR3 protein. D genes are given only for firm matches. Size tells how often a clone was seen (once, few, many) or the class of an expanded clone, and some rows leave it out.

.	TRBJ2-7	.	TRBV30	TGTGCCTGGAGTGGACATTTCGGGGTGCAGTACTTC	CAWSGHFGVQYF
.	TRBJ2-4	.	TRBV6-1	TGTGCCAGCAGTGAAGACAGGCCCGCCAAAAACATTCAGTACTTC	CASSEDRPAKNIQYF
.	TRBJ2-3	.	TRBV10-3	TGTGCCATAGACCCGACAGCCTCTAGCACAGATACGCAGTATTTT	CAIDPTASSTDTQYF
.	TRBJ1-5	.	TRBV6-6	TGTGCCAGCAGTTACTTGGGGGATCAGCCCCAGCATTTT	CASSYLGDQPQHF
.	TRBJ2-7	TRBD1	TRBV6-5	TGTGCCAGCAGCTACGGACAGGACGAGCAGTACTTC	CASSYGQDEQYF
.	TRBJ1-1	.	TRBV5-4	TGTGCCAGCAGACCTGACCGAGTCACTGAAGCTTTCTTT	CASRPDRVTEAFF
.	TRBJ2-2	TRBD1	TRBV7-2	TGTGCCAGCAGCTTAGTAGGGGGCGCGTCCGGGGAGCTGTTTTTT	CASSLVGGASGELFF
.	TRBJ2-7	.	TRBV7-9	TGTGCCAGCAGCACCGAGGGTCTCCACCCCTACGAGCAGTACTTC	CASSTEGLHPYEQYF
medium-sized	TRBJ1-1	.	TRBV5-1	TGCGCCAGCAGCTTGGCGGGGGGGTATACTGAAGCTTTCTTT	CASSLAGGYTEAFF
.	TRBJ1-4	.	TRBV10-3	TGTGCCATCAGTGTACGGTCTAATGAAAAACTGTTTTTT	CAISVRSNEKLFF
.	TRBJ2-1	.	TRBV9	TGTGCCAGCAGCGTAGACGGGAGTATCTACAATGAGCAGTTCTTC	CASSVDGSIYNEQFF
.	TRBJ2-1	.	TRBV18	TGTGCCAGCTCACGGGCGTGGGCGGGGTCCTACAATGAGCAGTTCTTC	CASSRAWAGSYNEQFF
few	TRBJ1-1	.	TRBV7-2	TGTGCCAGCAGACCCGGACCGTCGGGTACTGAAGCTTTCTTT	CASRPGPSGTEAFF
few	TRBJ2-1	.	TRBV11-3	TGTGCCAGCAGCTTACATCTGGATGAGCAGTTCTTC	CASSLHLDEQFF
once	TRBJ2-5	TRBD1	TRBV9	TGTGCCAGCAGCGTAGCTGAAGATGACAGGGGGCGCCCCGGGGAGACCCAGTACTTC	CASSVAEDDRGRPGETQYF
few	TRBJ1-5	.	TRBV9	TGTGCCAGCAGCGTAGGAGGATATAGCAATCAGCCCCAGCATTTT	CASSVGGYSNQPQHF
.	TRBJ2-7	TRBD2	TRBV29-1	TGCAGCGTTAAATCGGGGACTAGCGGGAGGGAGCGGTACTTC	CSVKSGTSGRERYF
.	TRBJ1-5	TRBD1	TRBV7-8	TGTGCCAGCAGCTTCGACAGGGGGACAGGGCCCCAGCATTTT	CASSFDRGTGPQHF
.	TRBJ2-3	.	TRBV14	TGTGCCAGCAGCCCTCGTTTGGTCACAGATACGCAGTATTTT	CASSPRLVTDTQYF
.	TRBJ1-6	.	TRBV7-2	TGTGCCAGCAGCTATAGAGGGGGGTCACCCCTCCACTTT	CASSYRGGSPLHF
.	TRBJ2-1	.	TRBV7-9	TGTGCCAGCAGCTTGATAATCTACAATGAGCAGTTCTTC	CASSLIIYNEQFF
.	TRBJ1-1	.	TRBV7-9	TGTGCCAGCAGCTTAATTAATACGTGGGACACTGAAGCTTTCTTT	CASSLINTWDTEAFF
.	TRBJ2-7	TRBD1	TRBV7-6	TGTGCCAGCAGCACCGGGACAGGGGTTACCTACGAGCAGTACTTC	CASSTGTGVTYEQYF
once	TRBJ2-3	.	TRBV10-3	TGTGCCATCAGTGAAGGGCCGGCTAACACAGATACGCAGTATTTT	CAISEGPANTDTQYF
once	TRBJ1-6	.	TRBV19	TGTGCCAGTAGGACAGTAGAAGATTATAATTCACCCCTCCACTTT	CASRTVEDYNSPLHF
.	TRBJ2-1	TRBD2	TRBV7-6	TGTGCCAGCAGCAGGCCCGGTGGGGGGGAGAATGAGCAGTTCTTC	CASSRPGGGENEQFF
.	TRBJ1-5	.	TRBV28	TGTGCCAGCAGTCCCCCCGGACAGAGTCATAGCAATCAGCCCCAGCATTTT	CASSPPGQSHSNQPQHF
.	TRBJ2-7	.	TRBV10-3	TGTGCCATCAGTGAGTCATCAGGGTACGCGAGGATCGAGCAGTACTTC	CAISESSGYARIEQYF